The rows below give T cell receptor beta chains drawn from one sample of a study of blood T cell repertoires in COVID-19. The assay was immunoSEQ multiplex PCR, and TCRdb's table has in-frame clones only and misses some. Of fewer than 200,000 clones listed, around 88% were seen once; the top ten hold about 3.6%. Sequencing was performed on PBMCs or T cells enriched from blood (not recorded which). The receptors come from a woman between 50 and 59 years old in a cohort exposed to, infected with or recovered from COVID-19 (not recorded which). CDR3s include the opening cysteine and the closing phenylalanine or tryptophan.

TRBJ1-2	TRBV7-9	CASSLAGSYGYTF
TRBJ2-7	TRBV9	CASSAGGPPYEQYF
TRBJ1-5	TRBV5-6	CASSLDRGTSNQPQHF
TRBJ2-3	TRBV7-9	CASSGGLDVSDTQYF
TRBJ2-7	TRBV5-1	CASSLVAGSSAYEQYF
TRBJ1-5	TRBV19	CASSTVGRGQPQHF
TRBJ2-7	TRBV27	CASSFKRGGSYEQYF
TRBJ1-4	TRBV20-1	CSASSGILAVELFF
TRBJ2-5	TRBV12-5	CASHPRDRGRTEETQYF
TRBJ1-3	TRBV2	CASSEEGRNTIYF
TRBJ1-1	TRBV11-3	CASSLGGFAEAFF
TRBJ1-6	TRBV2	CASNIYNSPLHF
TRBJ2-2	TRBV21-1	CASSTCRTSGSTGELFF
TRBJ1-2	TRBV9	CASSVGTREDGYTF
TRBJ2-3	TRBV6-5	CASTRGQATDTQYF
TRBJ1-2	TRBV6-5	CASSPTSTGDYGYTF
TRBJ2-7	TRBV11-2	CASSLAGTSGNEQYF
TRBJ2-6	TRBV20-1	CSASGTGGRGANVLTF
TRBJ2-1	TRBV7-8	CASSPPRFDEQFF
TRBJ1-5	TRBV2	CASSPTGFSNQPQHF
TRBJ2-1	TRBV2	CAGLAIYNEQFF
TRBJ1-1	TRBV12-3/TRBV12-4	CASSRDRDAFF
TRBJ2-7	TRBV5-4	CASSSNYEQYF
TRBJ2-2	TRBV11-3	CASSLDIVGHRAGELFF
TRBJ2-5	TRBV12-5	CASGITSGPAPETQYF
TRBJ1-3	TRBV29-1	CSVSSGNTIYF
TRBJ1-6	TRBV3-1/TRBV3-2	CASSQEGVTPLHF
TRBJ1-2	TRBV7-9	CASSLQGFYTF
TRBJ2-5	TRBV6-6	CASSPSGTQWDQYF
TRBJ2-2	TRBV30	CAWRARGAGELFF
TRBJ2-7	TRBV6-2/TRBV6-3	CASSYSIQSNSYEQYF
TRBJ2-7	TRBV6-1	CASSEAPGQGAGEQYF
TRBJ2-7	TRBV18	CASSPQGAEAAGYEQYF
TRBJ1-2	TRBV28	CASSQQGAYGYTF
TRBJ2-5	TRBV5-1	CASSTGLAGTQETQYF
TRBJ2-3	TRBV7-2	CASSYQTGPTDTQYF
TRBJ1-2	TRBV4-2	CASSERRTGEVYGYTF
TRBJ2-1	TRBV28	CASSLFGGQGEQFF
TRBJ2-1	TRBV5-1	CASSLQTGAYNEQFF
TRBJ1-1	TRBV7-2	CASSLRLTEAFF
TRBJ1-6	TRBV3-1/TRBV3-2	CASSQDRTGFSPLHF
TRBJ1-4	TRBV10-3	CAITPGQGEKLFF
TRBJ2-4	TRBV28	CASRLNDIQYF
TRBJ1-2	TRBV28	CASSRSQDRVSVGYTF
TRBJ2-3	TRBV2	CASSEGGLAPYTQYF
TRBJ2-1	TRBV5-4	CASSSDLNEQFF
TRBJ2-3	TRBV5-1	CASSLTDTDTQYF
TRBJ1-1	TRBV27	CASSLRDRATEAFF
TRBJ2-3	TRBV9	CASGRQGWADTQYF
TRBJ1-2	TRBV30	CAWRYRGGGYTF
TRBJ2-7	TRBV19	CASSHRTGTSSYEQYF
TRBJ1-1	TRBV19	CASSMQGSQTNTEAFF
TRBJ1-1	TRBV6-1	CASSERGDTEAFF
TRBJ1-4	TRBV3-1/TRBV3-2	CASSLPTGTGGGKLFF
TRBJ2-1	TRBV5-1	CASLFTSGGDEQFF
TRBJ2-1	TRBV9	CASTESGRPYNEQFF
TRBJ2-1	TRBV7-2	CASSSTGLAGGVNEQFF
TRBJ2-3	TRBV10-3	CAISGGTSGGTSTDTQYF
TRBJ1-5	TRBV5-6	CASSYGTGRGNQPQHF